The clone carrying this T cell receptor (beta chain) was found many times. Its target is not known. This entry is derived from a study of T cells in Graves' hyperthyroidism and ophthalmopathy. Hyperthyroidism had been newly diagnosed in patients aged 18 to 65, and its duration was under 2 months. Source material for PBMCs was more than 7.5 ml fresh peripheral blood. TCR beta CDR3 regions were amplified from RNA. During a first-round RT-PCR of the TCR CDR3, the HTBI primer set was used. From the multiplex PCR reads, TCRdb called clonotypes with MiXCR, one entry per CDR3 protein. The sample comprises some 180,000 distinct CDR3 sequences, 15% to 20% of which are singletons, and roughly 32% rests with the top ten. Findings of the study overall: Peripheral blood also featured most of the thyroid clonotypes expanded above 0.001. Model-based prediction identified ophthalmopathy a median about 6.8 months prior to its onset.

The source material was blood. This receptor was taken from a woman between 45 and 65 years old with Graves' hyperthyroidism.

Here the CDR3 DNA reads TGTGCCAGCAGCTTCGGGTACACAGATACGCAGTATTTT. This gives the protein CASSFGYTDTQYF. The rearrangement links TRBV7-8 to TRBJ2-3; D gene uncertain. This CDR3 comprises 13 residues. Trimming shortened V by 3 bases and J by 2 bases, and 6 bases separated the two germline ends. Germline V gene lookup returns CDR1 SGHVS and CDR2 FQNEAQ.